This TCR beta chain was sequenced in a study of cytomegalovirus exposure and HLA in healthy donors. Notes on the study in general: Many donors shared some public TCRs, even though most TCR sequences were rare. Some TCR beta chains (roughly 160 of them) were listed as cytomegalovirus-associated. Within the 90 to 150 validation repertoires, first-cohort TCR clusters tended to co-occur, according to a later analysis.

Trimming pared 0 bases from V and 3 bases from J, leaving 5 bases between. CDR1 and CDR2 from the germline V gene are MNHEY and SMNVEV (reference sequence). The CDR3 runs to 13 residues. Turning to this clone: Its antigen is still unknown.

Sequencing was performed with immunoSEQ multiplex PCR; in TCRdb, only in-frame clones are kept and a portion is missing. The sample includes some 150,000 clones, around nine tenths seen only once; the top ten take 3% to 3.5%. V gene TRBV27 combines with J gene TRBJ2-5; D remains unclear. The clonotype originates from a woman aged 18-35 years in good health and CMV-seropositive. Sequenced sample: PBMCs. CDR3 residues: CASSLSGKETQYF. The DNA for the CDR3 is TGTGCCAGCAGTTTATCGGGCAAAGAGACCCAGTACTTC.